These T cell receptor beta chains were read from a single sample in a study of T-cell memory formation after mild COVID-19. In TCRdb, the 5' RACE reads were re-called with MiXCR into one record per CDR3 protein. Of some 450,000 distinct CDR3 sequences listed, about 20% are singletons. Specimen: PBMCs or a T cell subset sorted from them (not recorded which). The receptors come from a man younger than 35 who had mild COVID-19 (a few samples of this study predate the infection). Cell type and time point are not known. Both conserved end residues are part of each CDR3. A D gene is named only where the DNA matches it firmly. Expanded clones get a size class; other rows say once, few or many, or leave the size out.

v_gene,abundance,d_gene,len,j_gene,CDR3aa,CDR3nt
TRBV18,.,TRBD1,16,TRBJ1-6,CASSPTGQGGYSPLHF,TGTGCCAGCTCACCCACTGGACAGGGAGGATATTCACCCCTCCACTTT
TRBV4-3,.,TRBD1,16,TRBJ2-6,CASSRRQGAGANVLTF,TGCGCCAGCAGCCGAAGACAGGGGGCTGGGGCCAACGTCCTGACTTTC
TRBV6-5,.,.,14,TRBJ1-1,CASMQTGSDTEAFF,TGTGCCAGCATGCAAACAGGATCTGACACTGAAGCTTTCTTT
TRBV20-1,many,TRBD1,14,TRBJ1-5,CSASRTTGSGPQHF,TGCAGTGCTAGCCGCACGACAGGGAGTGGGCCCCAGCATTTT
TRBV7-9,.,.,14,TRBJ1-2,CASSLQAGEYGYTF,TGTGCCAGCAGCTTACAGGCGGGGGAGTATGGCTACACCTTC
TRBV12-3/TRBV12-4,few,.,14,TRBJ2-3,CASSGDGFTDTQYF,TGTGCCAGCAGTGGGGACGGGTTCACAGATACGCAGTATTTT
TRBV19,.,.,14,TRBJ2-3,CASRGTLRTDTQYF,TGTGCCAGCCGAGGGACTTTACGCACAGATACGCAGTATTTT
TRBV3-1,few,TRBD1,16,TRBJ1-6,CASSRHGTGDNSPLHF,TGTGCCAGCAGCCGCCACGGGACAGGTGATAATTCACCCCTCCACTTT
TRBV29-1,.,.,15,TRBJ2-4,CSVGSPSGAINIQYF,TGCAGCGTTGGAAGCCCTTCCGGCGCGATAAACATTCAGTACTTC
TRBV25-1,few,.,13,TRBJ2-5,CASSRPGLETQYF,TGTGCCAGCAGTAGACCGGGACTAGAGACCCAGTACTTC
TRBV5-5,few,.,14,TRBJ2-3,CASSLWRSTDTQYF,TGTGCCAGCAGCTTGTGGCGTAGCACAGATACGCAGTATTTT
TRBV20-1,few,TRBD1,14,TRBJ1-2,CSAYGQGRDYGYTF,TGCAGTGCGTATGGACAGGGGAGAGACTATGGCTACACCTTC
TRBV20-1,few,.,11,TRBJ2-5,CSARDVETQYF,TGCAGTGCTAGAGATGTGGAGACCCAGTACTTC
TRBV4-1,few,TRBD1,16,TRBJ2-2,CASSRGQGRLAGELFF,TGCGCCAGCAGCCGCGGACAGGGAAGATTGGCCGGGGAGCTGTTTTTT
TRBV5-6,many,.,18,TRBJ2-6,CASSLALGESYGANVLTF,TGTGCCAGCAGCTTGGCCTTGGGTGAGTCATATGGGGCCAACGTCCTGACTTTC
TRBV12-3/TRBV12-4,few,.,12,TRBJ2-7,CASSPSLGEQYF,TGTGCCAGCAGCCCCTCTTTGGGCGAGCAGTACTTC
TRBV7-8,few,.,17,TRBJ1-6,CASSLGLGREKNSPLHF,TGTGCCAGCAGCTTAGGGCTAGGACGGGAGAAGAATTCACCCCTCCACTTT
TRBV29-1,few,.,13,TRBJ1-2,CSVEEEANYGYTF,TGCAGCGTTGAAGAAGAAGCTAACTATGGCTACACCTTC
TRBV5-1,many,.,13,TRBJ2-3,CASSFDSTDTQYF,TGCGCCAGCAGCTTCGACAGCACAGATACGCAGTATTTT
TRBV6-6,many,.,12,TRBJ2-1,CASSSRDNEQFF,TGTGCCAGCAGTTCGCGTGACAATGAGCAGTTCTTC
TRBV20-1,many,.,10,TRBJ2-5,CSAGTTGQYF,TGCAGTGCCGGGACGACCGGGCAGTACTTC
TRBV7-8,few,.,16,TRBJ2-1,CASCMGSDSHYNEQFF,TGTGCCAGCTGCATGGGTTCCGACAGTCACTACAATGAGCAGTTCTTC
TRBV7-8,.,.,11,TRBJ2-3,CASEASDTQYF,TGTGCCAGCGAGGCTTCAGATACGCAGTATTTT
TRBV7-9,.,.,15,TRBJ2-1,CASSTPQLAHNEQFF,TGTGCCAGCAGCACCCCCCAACTAGCCCACAATGAGCAGTTCTTC
TRBV14,once,.,14,TRBJ1-1,CASSQDFSGHGAFF,TGTGCCAGCAGCCAAGATTTCTCGGGGCATGGTGCTTTCTTT
TRBV5-1,few,.,16,TRBJ2-5,CASSLGDSRDGETQYF,TGCGCCAGCAGCTTGGGTGACTCCAGGGACGGGGAGACCCAGTACTTC
TRBV9,.,TRBD1,17,TRBJ2-3,CASSPPGTGTGTDTQYF,TGTGCCAGCAGCCCCCCCGGCACCGGGACAGGGACAGATACGCAGTATTTT
TRBV7-2,many,.,16,TRBJ2-5,CASSHTAGNRGETQYF,TGTGCCAGCAGCCACACCGCGGGGAATCGAGGGGAGACCCAGTACTTC
TRBV6-5,few,TRBD2,14,TRBJ2-1,CASGHGGGYNEQFF,TGTGCCAGCGGCCACGGGGGGGGCTACAATGAGCAGTTCTTC
TRBV3-1,.,.,15,TRBJ2-7,CASSQATGRSYEQYF,TGTGCCAGCAGCCAAGCGACGGGCCGCTCCTACGAGCAGTACTTC
TRBV7-3,many,TRBD1,15,TRBJ1-2,CASSPRSGTGVGYTF,TGTGCCAGCAGCCCGAGAAGCGGGACAGGGGTGGGCTACACCTTC
TRBV19,few,.,13,TRBJ2-7,CASIGGSRYEQYF,TGTGCCAGTATTGGTGGCAGCCGCTACGAGCAGTACTTC
TRBV7-3,.,TRBD2,15,TRBJ2-1,CASSQAGLANNEQFF,TGTGCCAGCAGCCAAGCCGGACTAGCAAACAATGAGCAGTTCTTC
TRBV18,.,.,13,TRBJ1-1,CASSPLGSVEAFF,TGTGCCAGCTCACCATTGGGTTCCGTTGAAGCTTTCTTT
TRBV10-3,.,TRBD1,13,TRBJ2-1,CAIRGTGVREQFF,TGTGCCATCAGGGGGACAGGGGTCAGAGAGCAGTTCTTC
TRBV9,few,TRBD2,16,TRBJ2-1,CASSEHWTSGYNEQFF,TGTGCCAGCAGCGAACACTGGACTAGCGGATACAATGAGCAGTTCTTC
TRBV12-2,.,.,17,TRBJ1-3,CASRLARDRGKGNTIYF,TGTGCAAGTCGCTTAGCGCGGGACAGGGGAAAAGGAAACACCATATATTTT
TRBV5-1,many,TRBD1,14,TRBJ1-5,CASSPDRGNQPQHF,TGTGCCAGCAGCCCCGACAGGGGCAATCAGCCCCAGCATTTT
TRBV5-1,once,.,12,TRBJ1-2,CASGPWDGDYTF,TGCGCCAGCGGGCCATGGGACGGGGACTACACCTTC
TRBV7-6,many,TRBD1,13,TRBJ2-1,CASSSGTGNEQFF,TGTGCCAGCAGCTCTGGGACAGGGAATGAGCAGTTCTTC
TRBV7-9,few,TRBD1,14,TRBJ1-6,CASSRGQAHSPLHF,TGTGCCAGCAGCCGGGGACAGGCCCATTCACCCCTCCACTTT
TRBV29-1,.,TRBD1,12,TRBJ2-3,CSGQQGANTQYF,TGCAGCGGCCAACAGGGGGCAAATACGCAGTATTTT
TRBV25-1,few,TRBD1,14,TRBJ1-2,CASSLTGLRMGYTF,TGTGCCAGCAGCCTGACAGGGTTAAGGATGGGCTACACCTTC
TRBV9,.,TRBD1,15,TRBJ2-3,CASSPHRGMVGTQYF,TGTGCCAGCTCCCCGCACAGGGGGATGGTGGGTACGCAGTATTTT
TRBV20-1,.,.,12,TRBJ1-1,CSAEHPYAEAFF,TGCAGTGCCGAACACCCCTACGCTGAAGCTTTCTTT
TRBV5-1,.,.,15,TRBJ2-2,CASSLLTQNTGELFF,TGCGCCAGCAGCTTGCTCACACAGAACACCGGGGAGCTGTTTTTT
TRBV5-1,.,.,13,TRBJ2-7,CASSLAAGYEQYF,TGTGCCAGCAGTTTAGCCGCGGGGTACGAGCAGTACTTC
TRBV4-3,.,.,16,TRBJ2-3,CASSQDGPASTDTQYF,TGCGCCAGCAGCCAAGATGGACCAGCGAGCACAGATACGCAGTATTTT
TRBV6-2/TRBV6-3,.,.,12,TRBJ1-1,CASSYPDEEAFF,TGTGCCAGCAGTTACCCCGACGAAGAAGCTTTCTTT
TRBV18,few,.,14,TRBJ2-7,CASSPISEGYEQYF,TGTGCCAGCTCACCCATTAGTGAGGGCTACGAGCAGTACTTC
TRBV7-2,few,TRBD1,17,TRBJ2-7,CASSYSNRGLGSYEQYF,TGTGCCAGCAGCTACAGTAACAGGGGGCTAGGGTCCTACGAGCAGTACTTC
TRBV7-3,.,TRBD2,17,TRBJ2-1,CASSFALTSGAGHEQFF,TGTGCCAGCAGCTTCGCGCTTACTAGCGGGGCCGGCCATGAGCAGTTCTTC
TRBV9,.,.,15,TRBJ2-1,CASTVGDRDYNEQFF,TGTGCCAGCACCGTTGGGGACCGAGACTACAATGAGCAGTTCTTC
TRBV5-1,.,.,15,TRBJ2-7,CASSLLAGAQNEQYF,TGCGCCAGCAGCTTGTTGGCGGGGGCGCAGAACGAGCAGTACTTC
TRBV7-2,few,.,14,TRBJ2-5,CASSGSWVGETQYF,TGTGCCAGCAGCGGGTCATGGGTAGGGGAGACCCAGTACTTC